The 3 T cell receptor beta chains below were found in one sample sequenced in a study of OX40 agonist ivuxolimab in advanced cancers. Measured with immunoSEQ multiplex PCR; TCRdb has only the in-frame clones, and not every one. The data contain 70,000 to 95,000 clones, 80% to 90% of them singletons. Sequenced here: CD4+ or CD8+ T cells sorted from blood, sampled in a trial of the OX40 agonist ivuxolimab. Receptors were obtained from an adult with an advanced solid tumor such as melanoma, head and neck, liver or kidney cancer.

This clone turned up a few times. This sequence joins TRBV5-1 and TRBJ1-4; D ambiguous. CDR1 and CDR2 from the germline V gene are SGHRS and YFSETQ. This CDR3 is 12 amino acids long. Trimming took 2 bases from V and 8 from J, leaving 7 bases between them. The chain's CDR3 is CASSLSGEKLFF. For the CDR3, the DNA is TGCGCCAGCAGCTTAAGTGGGGAAAAACTGTTTTTT. Full variable domain (rest looked up from reference TRBV5-1 and TRBJ1-4): KAGVTQTPRYLIKTRGQQVTLSCSPISGHRSVSWYQQTPGQGLQFLFEYFSETQRNKGNFPGRFSGRQFSNSRSEMNVSTLELGDSALYLCASSLSGEKLFFGSGTQLSVL.

Of note for this clone: The junction differs from germline at one of its ends, possibly a read error. This chain connects TRBV7-2 to TRBJ2-7, with 8 nucleotides matching TRBD2. The V gene's germline CDR1 is SGHTA and CDR2 FQGNSA. CDR3 length equals 13 residues. The CDR3 reads CASSLAGPYEQYF. The CDR3 nucleotides read TGTGCCAGCAGCCTAGCGGGTCCCTACGAGCAGTACTTC.

The chain is built from TRBV2 and TRBJ2-6; tentative D call: TRBD1 (6 bases). V gave up 3 bases and J gave up 2 bases, with 11 bases separating them. The CDR3 loop spans 16 amino acids. Germline V gene lookup returns CDR1 SNHLY and CDR2 FYNNEI. In nucleotides, the CDR3 is TGTGCCAGCAGTGACAACAGGGATGCTGGGGCCAACGTCCTGACTTTC. Translation: CASSDNRDAGANVLTF.